These 30 T cell receptor beta chains share one sample of origin, sequenced in a study of T cells after yellow fever vaccination (dated by TCRdb to the late 2010s). The receptor library was made with 5' RACE. Reads for this sample came from an Illumina NovaSeq 6000. Through fastp at Q25 and MiXCR, TCRdb rebuilt clones from the public reads, retaining in-frame beta chains. Rows with a matching CDR3 protein are joined into one entry that keeps the most common DNA and genes. Present in this sample are 120,000 or so distinct CDR3 sequences, over 12% of which were seen just once. The ten largest clones capture 40% to 45% of the sample. Taken with the paper, the label for treatment or condition translates to: live attenuated yellow fever vaccine strain. The sample in question was CD8+ T cells sorted from PBMCs, obtained 5 days after the yellow fever booster vaccination. These receptors were taken from a man in his late teens or twenties who received the YFV17D yellow fever vaccine.

This chain uses TRBV28 with TRBJ2-2; TRBD2 matches 7 bases. The CDR3 extends over 14 amino acids. Per the germline V gene, CDR1 is MDHEN and CDR2 is SYDVKM. V gave up 8 bases and J gave up 6 bases; unmatched junction bases: 9. For the CDR3, the DNA is TGTGCCAGCTTTGCTACGGGGGGAGCCGGGGAGCTGTTTTTT. It codes for CASFATGGAGELFF.

The chain combines TRBV10-3 with TRBJ2-7; 9 bases align to TRBD2. V trimming: 8 bases; J trimming: 4 bases; junction bases outside the gene matches: 9. The CDR3 loop spans 14 amino acids. Germline V lookup: CDR1 ENHRY, CDR2 SYGVKD. DNA of the CDR3: TGTGCCATCGCCGGGACTAGCTCTAAATACGAGCAGTACGTC. Amino acids: CAIAGTSSKYEQYV.

This clonotype was detected a few times. At one boundary the junction diverges from the germline segment, which might be a read error. The chain has TRBV7-7 and TRBJ2-1; TRBD2 matches 12 bases. Germline loops: CDR1 SSHAT, CDR2 FNYEAQ (reference sequence). The CDR3 contains 15 residues. CDR3 DNA sequence: TGTGCTAGCAGCCCTAGCGGGGGGGCCGGGTATGAGCAGTTCTTC. Translating it yields CASSPSGGAGYEQFF.

Concerning this clonotype: The CDR3 does not end in the conserved phenylalanine or tryptophan, so this is likely a read error. It is unclear where the CDR3 begins or ends on the DNA, so no DNA is shown, and the CDR3 is as TCRdb lists it. V and J are TRBV5-1 and TRBJ2-3; the table's D gene call, TRBD2, was not cross checked with the DNA. The CDR3 spans 14 residues, counting both ends. Germline assignment: CDR1 SGHRS and CDR2 YFSETQ. This chain's CDR3 is CASSLAEASGGALI.

The count of this clonotype is one. This chain joins TRBV19 and TRBJ1-2, with D hard to call. Germline values: CDR1 LNHDA, CDR2 SQIVND (reference sequence). The CDR3 contains 13 residues. V lost 5 bases and J 5 bases, leaving 12 bases between the germline ends. CDR3 bases: TGTGCCAGTAGTGCAACCGGGATTTATGGCTACACCTTC. Amino acids: CASSATGIYGYTF.

This clonotype has at least ten counts. The gene calls are TRBV11-2 and TRBJ1-3; D is uncertain. The CDR3 runs 14 residues. Trimming cost V 10 bases and J 0 bases, with 13 bases left between them. Germline CDR1 and CDR2: SGHAT and FQNNGV. CDR3 region: CATRGGSSGNTIYF. Here the CDR3 DNA reads TGTGCCACCCGAGGAGGCTCCTCTGGAAACACCATATATTTT.

The chain links TRBV6-6 to TRBJ2-2, with D perhaps matching TRBD1 (6 bases). The CDR3 consists of 17 residues. V shed 2 bases and J shed 5 bases, with 18 bases lying between them. Germline V gene sequence: CDR1 MNHNY, CDR2 SVGAGI (reference sequence). CDR3 loop: CASSYLPPQGATGELFF. The CDR3 bases are TGTGCCAGCAGTTACCTTCCCCCACAGGGTGCTACCGGGGAGCTGTTTTTT.

This clonotype was observed a handful of times. The chain links TRBV20-1 to TRBJ2-3, with TRBD2 matching 8 bases. V was clipped by 0 bases and J by 2 bases; unmatched bases: 7. The CDR3 consists of 16 residues. Germline CDR1 reads DFQATT; CDR2 reads SNEGSKA (reference sequence). The CDR3 nucleotides read TGCAGTGCTAGAGATTCCAGCGGGGGTTTCACAGATACGCAGTATTTT. Translated: CSARDSSGGFTDTQYF.

The rearrangement links TRBV9 to TRBJ2-5; TRBD2 is a possible D gene (6 bases). The CDR3 sequence is 13 residues long. The germline V gene has CDR1 SGDLS and CDR2 YYNGEE. Trimming stripped 3 bases from V and 5 bases from J, with 11 bases between. CDR3 sequence: CASSGGDRETQYF. For the CDR3, the DNA is TGTGCCAGCAGCGGGGGGGATCGGGAGACCCAGTACTTC.

This clonotype was recorded at least ten times. The V call is TRBV12-3 or TRBV12-4, the J call TRBJ2-2; 8 bases are a match to TRBD1. The CDR3 is 15 amino acids. Losses at the gene ends were 7 bases for V and 3 bases for J; bases not matched to a gene: 7. The CDR3 here is CASTLQDRDTGELFF. The CDR3 DNA is TGTGCCAGCACTCTGCAGGACAGGGACACCGGGGAGCTGTTTTTT.

DNA of the CDR3: TGTGCCAGCTCGTCCGGGACTATCGTAAATGAGCAGTTCTTC. The encoded protein is CASSSGTIVNEQFF. This rearrangement joins TRBV9 to TRBJ2-1; 7 positions agree with TRBD2. Germline V gene lookup returns CDR1 SGDLS and CDR2 YYNGEE. The CDR3 consists of 14 residues. Trimming at V came to 7 bases and at J to 7 bases, leaving 11 bases not matched to a gene.

This clonotype was counted between two and nine times. The gene calls are TRBV11-2 and TRBJ2-3; 8 positions agree with TRBD2. This CDR3 contains 14 residues. Looked up from germline, CDR1 is SGHAT and CDR2 is FQNNGV. The V segment lost 2 bases and the J segment 6 bases; nucleotides outside the gene matches: 4. The CDR3 loop is CASSLLAGTDTQYF. CDR3 coding DNA: TGTGCCAGCAGCTTATTAGCGGGGACTGATACGCAGTATTTT.

Only a few counts were recorded for this clonotype. This rearrangement joins TRBV2 to TRBJ2-7, with D hard to call. CDR1 is SNHLY, CDR2 FYNNEI, per germline. V lost 1 base and J lost 0, with 7 bases in between. The CDR3 loop spans 14 amino acids. CDR3 residues: CASSEDPGSYEQYV. The CDR3 DNA follows: TGTGCCAGCAGTGAAGACCCAGGCTCCTACGAGCAGTACGTC.

This chain links TRBV11-2 with TRBJ2-7, with 10 bases aligning to TRBD1. The CDR3 spans 16 residues. Germline CDR1 SGHAT, CDR2 FQNNGV. The V gene end was trimmed by 1 base and the J gene end by 4 bases; junction bases not matched to a gene: 7. CDR3 protein: CASSLGRGTGEYEQYF. Here the CDR3 DNA reads TGTGCCAGCAGCTTAGGGCGGGGGACAGGGGAATACGAGCAGTACTTC.

This chain connects TRBV27 to TRBJ2-1, with D possibly being TRBD1 (5 bases). The CDR3 sequence is 14 residues long. Germline-derived CDR1 and CDR2 are MNHEY and SMNVEV (reference sequence). Trimming took 0 bases from V and 4 from J, leaving 7 bases between them. This CDR3 reads CASSLSTVYNEQFF. The CDR3 DNA reads TGTGCCAGCAGTTTATCGACAGTGTACAATGAGCAGTTCTTC.

The V and J genes are TRBV5-4 and TRBJ2-2; 10 nucleotides match TRBD2. The germline CDR1 and CDR2 sequences are SGHNT and YYREEE (reference sequence). Unmatched junction bases numbered 3, after V lost 4 bases and J lost 6 bases. CDR3 length: 14 amino acids. This CDR3 is CASSTSGAPGELFF. The CDR3 DNA reads as TGTGCCAGCAGCACTAGCGGGGCCCCCGGGGAGCTGTTTTTT.

This clonotype was found a few times. This sequence joins TRBV7-9 and TRBJ1-4, with no clear D. Germline V gene sequence: CDR1 SEHNR, CDR2 FQNEAQ (reference sequence). The length of the CDR3 is 12 residues. Trimming removed 5 bases at V and 7 bases at J, with 8 bases between. The CDR3 loop reads CASSDSGEKLFF. The CDR3 region has the DNA TGTGCCAGCAGCGATTCGGGTGAAAAACTGTTTTTT.

This clonotype was counted at least ten times. V usage is TRBV4-3 and J usage is TRBJ2-1; D may be TRBD2 (5 bases). Germline V gene data show CDR1 as LGHNA and CDR2 as YSLEER. V lost 0 bases and J lost 5, with 8 bases in between. CDR3 size: 14 residues. CDR3 nucleotide sequence: TGCGCCAGCAGCCAAGATATCGGGGACAATGAGCAGTTCTTC. This sequence encodes CASSQDIGDNEQFF.

The chain recombines TRBV15 with TRBJ2-1; TRBD2 agrees at 9 bases. J gave up 8 bases and V 8 bases, and 13 bases lay outside the gene matches. The CDR3 spans 15 residues. Germline CDR1 is LNHNV and CDR2 is YYDKDF (reference sequence). This CDR3 is CATSRRRGGRDEQFF. The CDR3 DNA follows: TGTGCCACCTCAAGGCGGCGGGGGGGCCGGGATGAGCAGTTCTTC.

This clonotype has just a few counts. The chain uses TRBV7-3 and TRBJ1-1; no definite D call. The CDR3 loop spans 13 amino acids. The V end was cut by 4 bases, the J end by 0 bases, with 6 bases between. Per the germline V gene, CDR1 is SGHTA and CDR2 is FQGTGA. The CDR3 is CASSSDMNTEAFF. CDR3 bases: TGTGCCAGCAGCTCGGATATGAACACTGAAGCTTTCTTT. The whole variable domain, remainder taken from reference TRBV7-3 and TRBJ1-1, is GAGVSQTPSNKVTEKGKYVELRCDPISGHTALYWYRQSLGQGPEFLIYFQGTGAADDSGLPNDRFFAVRPEGSVSTLKIQRTERGDSAVYLCASSSDMNTEAFFGQGTRLTVV.

This clonotype was counted between two and nine times. The V gene is TRBV27, the J gene TRBJ2-7; 9 bases align to TRBD1. The germline V gene has CDR1 MNHEY and CDR2 SMNVEV (reference sequence). The CDR3 runs 16 residues. V trimming: 3 bases; J trimming: 4 bases; junction bases outside the gene matches: 10. CDR3 in DNA: TGTGCCAGCAGTTTCAGTATAGGGGACAGGGTGTACGAGCAGTACTTC. This encodes CASSFSIGDRVYEQYF.

This clonotype has a handful of counts. This rearrangement joins TRBV27 to TRBJ2-7; 9 nucleotides line up with TRBD2. This CDR3 has 14 residues. Germline assignment: CDR1 MNHEY and CDR2 SMNVEV (reference sequence). The V segment lost 5 bases and the J segment 0 bases; nucleotides outside the gene matches: 2. DNA for the CDR3: TGTGCCAGCAGTCTAGCGGGAACCTCCTACGAGCAGTACGTC. As protein: CASSLAGTSYEQYV.

This chain uses TRBV5-1 with TRBJ2-5, with TRBD2 matching 12 bases. V lost 1 base, J lost 5 bases, and 6 bases stayed unmatched. Germline loops: CDR1 SGHRS, CDR2 YFSETQ. The CDR3 extends over 16 amino acids. As DNA, the CDR3 is TGCGCCAGCAGCTTGCCTAGCGGGGGGGCGGAGGAGACCCAGTACTTC. The encoded protein is CASSLPSGGAEETQYF.

The gene calls are TRBV10-2 and TRBJ1-4; D perhaps matches TRBD1 (6 bases). CDR1 is WSHSY and CDR2 is SAAADI in the germline V gene. Between the trimmed V and J ends, which lost 6 bases and 0 bases, there was a span of 11 bases. The CDR3 is 15 residues long. For the CDR3, the DNA is TGCGCCAGCAGCCGTCGACAGGCAACTAATGAAAAACTGTTTTTT. Amino acid sequence: CASSRRQATNEKLFF.

The chain is built from TRBV12-3 or TRBV12-4 and TRBJ2-1; TRBD1 might be the D (6 bases). The CDR3 extends over 13 amino acids. Trimming pared 10 bases from V and 8 bases from J, leaving 18 bases between. As DNA, the CDR3 is TGTGCCACCGTACAGGGCCCCTTGGATGAGCAGTTCTTC. The encoded protein is CATVQGPLDEQFF.

This clonotype was found a few times. V and J are TRBV4-3 and TRBJ1-5, with 12 bases matching TRBD1. V was pared by 4 bases and J by 4 bases, with 2 bases of the junction left unmatched. Germline values: CDR1 LGHNA, CDR2 YSLEER. There are 15 residues in the CDR3. In DNA, the CDR3 is TGCGCCAGCAGCCGGGACAGGGGGCTAAATCAGCCCCAGCATTTT. Translating gives CASSRDRGLNQPQHF.

The chain has TRBV15 and TRBJ1-1; perhaps TRBD1 as D (5 bases). Trimming left V 0 bases short and J 3 bases short, with 11 bases between. In germline, CDR1 is LNHNV, CDR2 YYDKDF (reference sequence). The CDR3 runs 15 residues. CDR3 residues: CATSRDTAGHTEAFF. The CDR3 DNA reads as TGTGCCACCAGCAGAGATACAGCGGGACACACTGAAGCTTTCTTT.

This clonotype was counted between two and nine times. The chain uses TRBV6-6 and TRBJ2-2; possible D gene TRBD2, 6 bases. Germline assignment: CDR1 MNHNY and CDR2 SVGAGI (reference sequence). The germline V and J ends were trimmed by 6 bases and 6 bases, with 20 bases remaining between them. The CDR3 covers 16 residues. The CDR3 DNA is TGTGCCAGCAGCCCCCGGCCCGGGGAGGACCCCGGGGAGCTGTTTTTT. Translation gives CASSPRPGEDPGELFF.

J is TRBJ1-1 and V is TRBV7-2, with D perhaps matching TRBD1 (5 bases). Trimming shortened V by 1 base and J by 5 bases, and 14 bases separated the two germline ends. The CDR3 contains 15 residues. Germline CDR1 is SGHTA and CDR2 is FQGNSA. The CDR3 DNA is TGTGCCAGCAGCTTAGTTAGGGGTGTTGGTACTGAAGCTTTCTTT. This encodes CASSLVRGVGTEAFF. Supplemented by reference TRBV7-2 and TRBJ1-1, the full variable domain reads GAGVSQSPSNKVTEKGKDVELRCDPISGHTALYWYRQSLGQGLEFLIYFQGNSAPDKSGLPSDRFSAERTGGSVSTLTIQRTQQEDSAVYLCASSLVRGVGTEAFFGQGTRLTVV.

This clonotype was counted only a few times. CDR3 amino acids: CASSYSWLAGTTGELFF. The CDR3 DNA reads as TGTGCCAGCAGTTACTCGTGGCTAGCGGGGACCACCGGGGAGCTGTTTTTT. The chain links TRBV6-2 or TRBV6-3 to TRBJ2-2, with TRBD2 identical over 9 bases. Unmatched junction bases numbered 6, after V lost 0 bases and J lost 4 bases. The germline gives CDR1 MNHEY, CDR2 SVGEGT. The CDR3 has 17 amino acids.